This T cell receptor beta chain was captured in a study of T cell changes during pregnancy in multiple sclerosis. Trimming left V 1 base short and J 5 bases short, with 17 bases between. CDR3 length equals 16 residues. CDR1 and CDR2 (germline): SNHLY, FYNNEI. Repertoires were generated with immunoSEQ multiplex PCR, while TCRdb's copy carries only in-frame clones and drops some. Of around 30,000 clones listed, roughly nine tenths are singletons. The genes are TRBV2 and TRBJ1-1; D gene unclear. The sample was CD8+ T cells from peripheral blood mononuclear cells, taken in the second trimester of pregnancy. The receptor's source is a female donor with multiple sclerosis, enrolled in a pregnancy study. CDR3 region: CASSEDTVPGFTEAFF. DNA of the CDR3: TGTGCCAGCAGTGAAGATACGGTTCCCGGGTTTACTGAAGCTTTCTTT.